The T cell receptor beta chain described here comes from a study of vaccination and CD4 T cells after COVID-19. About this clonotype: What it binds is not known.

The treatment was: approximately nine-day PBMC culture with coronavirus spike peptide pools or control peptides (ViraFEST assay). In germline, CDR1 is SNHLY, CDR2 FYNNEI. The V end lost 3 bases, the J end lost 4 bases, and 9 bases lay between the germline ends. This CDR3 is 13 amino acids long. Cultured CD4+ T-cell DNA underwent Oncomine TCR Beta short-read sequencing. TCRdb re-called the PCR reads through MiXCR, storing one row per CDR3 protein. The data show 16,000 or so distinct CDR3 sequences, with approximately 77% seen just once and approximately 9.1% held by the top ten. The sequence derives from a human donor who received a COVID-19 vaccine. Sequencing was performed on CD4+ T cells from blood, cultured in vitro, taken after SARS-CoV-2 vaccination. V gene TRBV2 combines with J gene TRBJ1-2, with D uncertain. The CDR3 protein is CASSDGVGYGYTF. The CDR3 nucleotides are TGTGCCAGCAGTGATGGGGTAGGCTATGGCTACACCTTC.